This T cell receptor (beta chain) appears in the sequencing data of a study of long-term antiretroviral therapy in people with HIV. Study in general: Initial samples were collected about a decade before the 2015 immediate-ART recommendation. Broader study findings: Control repertoires displayed wider CDR3 length ranges than the HIV repertoires.

With regard to this clone: Its target is unknown.

No fewer than two post-ART and no fewer than one pre-ART PBMC samples existed for each donor. Every sample had about 1-11 million cryopreserved PBMC in it before DNA extraction. It was version v3.0 of the immunoSEQ assay that was run at survey level. Clones were read by immunoSEQ multiplex PCR, and TCRdb kept only the in-frame ones, dropping some. This sample has more than 25,000 clones, with roughly 90% found just once. The TCR originated in a young man with HIV. The sample was unsorted PBMCs, taken 3.1 years after starting antiretroviral therapy.

The CDR3: CASSVAGSDTEAFF. DNA for the CDR3: TGTGCCAGCAGCGTAGCAGGGTCGGACACTGAAGCTTTCTTT. J is TRBJ1-1 and V is TRBV9, with D possibly matching TRBD1 (5 bases). Between the trimmed V and J ends, which lost 0 bases and 3 bases, there was a span of 9 bases. The CDR3 contains 14 residues. The germline V gene has CDR1 SGDLS and CDR2 YYNGEE.